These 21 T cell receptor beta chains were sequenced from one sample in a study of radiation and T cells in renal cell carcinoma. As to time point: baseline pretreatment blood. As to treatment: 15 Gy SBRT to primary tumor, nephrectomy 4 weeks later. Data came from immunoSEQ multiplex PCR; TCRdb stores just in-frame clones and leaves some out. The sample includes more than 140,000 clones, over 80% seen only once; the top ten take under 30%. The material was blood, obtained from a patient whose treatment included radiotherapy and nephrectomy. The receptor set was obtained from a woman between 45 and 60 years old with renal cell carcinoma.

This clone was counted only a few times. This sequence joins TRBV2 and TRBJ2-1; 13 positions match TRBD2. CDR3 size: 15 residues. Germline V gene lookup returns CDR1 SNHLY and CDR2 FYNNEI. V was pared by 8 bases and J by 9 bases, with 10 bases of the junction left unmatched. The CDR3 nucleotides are TGTGCCAGCCTTGGAACTTGGACTAGCGGGAGTGAGCAGTTCTTC. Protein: CASLGTWTSGSEQFF.

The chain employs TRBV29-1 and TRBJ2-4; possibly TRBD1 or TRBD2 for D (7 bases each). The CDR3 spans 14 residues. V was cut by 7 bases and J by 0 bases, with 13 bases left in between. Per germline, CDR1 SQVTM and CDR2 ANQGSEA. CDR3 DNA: TGCAGCGGGGAGGGGGCTCTAGCCAAAAACATTCAGTACTTC. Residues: CSGEGALAKNIQYF.

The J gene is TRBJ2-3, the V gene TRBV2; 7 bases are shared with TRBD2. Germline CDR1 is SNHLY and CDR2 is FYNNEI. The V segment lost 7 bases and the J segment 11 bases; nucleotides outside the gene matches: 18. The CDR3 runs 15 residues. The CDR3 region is CASIKTGGLPVGQYF. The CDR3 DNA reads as TGTGCCAGCATTAAAACGGGGGGACTCCCAGTGGGGCAGTATTTT.

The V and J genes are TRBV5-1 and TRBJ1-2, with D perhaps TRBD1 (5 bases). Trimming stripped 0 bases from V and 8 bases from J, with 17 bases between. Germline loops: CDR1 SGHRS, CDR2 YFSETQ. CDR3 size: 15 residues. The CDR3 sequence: CASSLAEGSTGGYTF. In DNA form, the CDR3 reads TGCGCCAGCAGCTTGGCCGAGGGGTCAACAGGCGGCTACACCTTC.

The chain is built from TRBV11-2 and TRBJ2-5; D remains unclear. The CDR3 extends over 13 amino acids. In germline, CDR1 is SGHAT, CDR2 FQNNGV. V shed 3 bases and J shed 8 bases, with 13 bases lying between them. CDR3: CASSLSLERTQYF. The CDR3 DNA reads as TGTGCCAGCAGCTTGTCTTTGGAGCGCACCCAGTACTTC.

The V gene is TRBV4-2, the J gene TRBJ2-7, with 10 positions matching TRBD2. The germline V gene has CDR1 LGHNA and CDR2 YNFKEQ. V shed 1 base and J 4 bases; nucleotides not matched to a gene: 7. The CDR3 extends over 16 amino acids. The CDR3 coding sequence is TGTGCCAGCAGCCAAGTTTCCGCTAGCGGGAGATACGAGCAGTACTTC. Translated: CASSQVSASGRYEQYF.

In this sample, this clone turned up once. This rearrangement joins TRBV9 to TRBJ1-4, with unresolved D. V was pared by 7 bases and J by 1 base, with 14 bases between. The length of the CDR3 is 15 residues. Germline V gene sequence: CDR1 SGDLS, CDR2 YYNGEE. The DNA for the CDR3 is TGTGCCAGCGCGACATCCCTCGGAACTAATGAAAAACTGTTTTTT. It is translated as CASATSLGTNEKLFF.

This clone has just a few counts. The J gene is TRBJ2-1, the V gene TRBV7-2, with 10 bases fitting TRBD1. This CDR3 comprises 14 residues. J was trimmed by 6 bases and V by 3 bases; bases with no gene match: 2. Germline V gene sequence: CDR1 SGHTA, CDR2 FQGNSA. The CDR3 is CASSFDRGRNEQFF. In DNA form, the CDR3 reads TGTGCCAGCAGCTTCGACAGGGGGCGCAATGAGCAGTTCTTC.

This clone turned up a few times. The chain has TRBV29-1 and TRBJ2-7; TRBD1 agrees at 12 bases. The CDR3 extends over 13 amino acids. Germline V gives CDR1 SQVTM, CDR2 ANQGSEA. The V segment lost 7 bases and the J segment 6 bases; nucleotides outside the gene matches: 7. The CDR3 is CSGGTGGMGEQYF. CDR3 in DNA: TGCAGCGGCGGGACAGGGGGCATGGGCGAGCAGTACTTC.

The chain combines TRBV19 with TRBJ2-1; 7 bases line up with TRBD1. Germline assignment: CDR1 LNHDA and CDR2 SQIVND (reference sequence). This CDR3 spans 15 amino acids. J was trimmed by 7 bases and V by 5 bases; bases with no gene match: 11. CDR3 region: CASSAHRDRRNEQFF. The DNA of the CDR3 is TGTGCCAGTAGTGCGCACAGGGACAGACGAAATGAGCAGTTCTTC.

The CDR3: CASSLSGYGYGYTF. In DNA form, the CDR3 reads TGTGCCAGCAGTTTATCAGGGTACGGCTATGGCTACACCTTC. V and J are TRBV28 and TRBJ1-2, with a weak D call TRBD1 (5 bases). V was clipped by 1 base and J by 4 bases, with 10 bases between them. The CDR3 has 14 amino acids. Germline V gives CDR1 MDHEN, CDR2 SYDVKM.

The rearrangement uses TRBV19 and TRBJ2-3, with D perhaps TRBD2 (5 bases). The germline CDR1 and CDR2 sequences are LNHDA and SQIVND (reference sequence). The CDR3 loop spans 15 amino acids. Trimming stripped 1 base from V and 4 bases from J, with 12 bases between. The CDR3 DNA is TGTGCCAGTAGTATAGGGGCTAGCCCCCCAGATACGCAGTATTTT. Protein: CASSIGASPPDTQYF.

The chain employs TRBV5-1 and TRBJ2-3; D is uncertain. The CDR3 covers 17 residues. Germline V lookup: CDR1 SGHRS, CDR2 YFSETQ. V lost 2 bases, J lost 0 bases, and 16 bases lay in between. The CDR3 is CASSFNSPATSTDTQYF. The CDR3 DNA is TGCGCCAGCAGCTTCAACAGTCCTGCCACTAGCACAGATACGCAGTATTTT.

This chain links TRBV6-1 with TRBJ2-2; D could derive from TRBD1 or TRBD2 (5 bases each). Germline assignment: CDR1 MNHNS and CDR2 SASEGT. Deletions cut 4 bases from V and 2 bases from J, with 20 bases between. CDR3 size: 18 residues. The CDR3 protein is CASSGQLKWDGNTGELFF. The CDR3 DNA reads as TGTGCCAGCAGTGGACAACTAAAGTGGGACGGAAACACCGGGGAGCTGTTTTTT.

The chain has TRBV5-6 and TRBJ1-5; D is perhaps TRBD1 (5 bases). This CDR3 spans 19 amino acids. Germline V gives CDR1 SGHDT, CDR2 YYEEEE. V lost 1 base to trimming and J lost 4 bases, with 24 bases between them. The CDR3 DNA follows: TGTGCCAGCAGCTTGCAAGAGGACAACGATCGAATAGCAAATCAGCCCCAGCATTTT. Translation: CASSLQEDNDRIANQPQHF.

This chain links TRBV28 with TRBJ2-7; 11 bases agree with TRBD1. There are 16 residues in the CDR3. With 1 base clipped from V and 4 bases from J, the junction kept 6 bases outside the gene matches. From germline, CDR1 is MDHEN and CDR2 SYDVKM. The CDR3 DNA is TGTGCCAGCAGTTTATCTCCGGGACAGGGGGTTTACGAGCAGTACTTC. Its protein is CASSLSPGQGVYEQYF.

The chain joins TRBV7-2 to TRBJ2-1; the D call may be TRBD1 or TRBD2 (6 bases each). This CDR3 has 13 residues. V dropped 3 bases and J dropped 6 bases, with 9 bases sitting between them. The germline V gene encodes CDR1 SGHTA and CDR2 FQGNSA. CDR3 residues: CASSFGGRNEQFF. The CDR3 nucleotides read TGTGCCAGCAGCTTTGGGGGGCGCAATGAGCAGTTCTTC.

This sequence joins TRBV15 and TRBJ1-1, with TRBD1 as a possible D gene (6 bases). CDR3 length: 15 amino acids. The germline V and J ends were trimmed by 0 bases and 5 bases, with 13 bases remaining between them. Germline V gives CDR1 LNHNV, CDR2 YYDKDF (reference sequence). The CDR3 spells CATSREGGAGTEAFF. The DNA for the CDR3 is TGTGCCACCAGCAGAGAGGGGGGCGCGGGGACTGAAGCTTTCTTT.

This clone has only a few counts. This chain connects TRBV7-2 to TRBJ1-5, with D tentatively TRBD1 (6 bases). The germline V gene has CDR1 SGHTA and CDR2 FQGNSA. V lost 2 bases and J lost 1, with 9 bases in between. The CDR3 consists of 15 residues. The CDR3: CASSLSGVSNQPQHF. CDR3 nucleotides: TGTGCCAGCAGCTTATCAGGGGTAAGCAATCAGCCCCAGCATTTT.

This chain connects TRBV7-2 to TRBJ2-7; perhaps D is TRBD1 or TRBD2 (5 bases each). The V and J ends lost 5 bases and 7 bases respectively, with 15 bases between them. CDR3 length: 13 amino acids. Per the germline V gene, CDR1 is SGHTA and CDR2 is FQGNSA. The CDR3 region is CASSPGTSEEQYF. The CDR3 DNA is TGTGCCAGCAGCCCAGGGACCTCTGAAGAGCAGTACTTC.

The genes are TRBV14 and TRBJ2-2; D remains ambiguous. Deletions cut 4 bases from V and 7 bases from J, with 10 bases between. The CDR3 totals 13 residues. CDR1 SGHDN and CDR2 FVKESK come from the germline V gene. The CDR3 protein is CASSRHSDGELFF. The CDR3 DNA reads TGTGCCAGCAGCCGCCATTCTGACGGGGAGCTGTTTTTT.